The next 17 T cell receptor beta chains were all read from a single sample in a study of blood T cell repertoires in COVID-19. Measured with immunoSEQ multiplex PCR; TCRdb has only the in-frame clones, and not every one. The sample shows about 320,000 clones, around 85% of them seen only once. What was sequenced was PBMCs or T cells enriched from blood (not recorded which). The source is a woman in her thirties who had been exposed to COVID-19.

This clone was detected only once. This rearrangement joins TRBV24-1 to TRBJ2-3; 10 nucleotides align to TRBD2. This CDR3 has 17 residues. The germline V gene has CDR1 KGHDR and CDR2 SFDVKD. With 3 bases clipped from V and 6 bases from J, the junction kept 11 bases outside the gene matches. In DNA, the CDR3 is TGTGCCACCAGTGATGCGATCTTAGCGGGGGGCCGGGATACGCAGTATTTT. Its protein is CATSDAILAGGRDTQYF.

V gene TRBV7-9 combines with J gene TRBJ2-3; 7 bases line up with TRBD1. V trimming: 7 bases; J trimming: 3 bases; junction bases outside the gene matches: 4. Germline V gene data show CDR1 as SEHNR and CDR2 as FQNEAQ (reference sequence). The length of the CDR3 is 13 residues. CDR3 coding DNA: TGTGCCAGCAATCGACAGGGAACAGATACGCAGTATTTT. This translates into CASNRQGTDTQYF.

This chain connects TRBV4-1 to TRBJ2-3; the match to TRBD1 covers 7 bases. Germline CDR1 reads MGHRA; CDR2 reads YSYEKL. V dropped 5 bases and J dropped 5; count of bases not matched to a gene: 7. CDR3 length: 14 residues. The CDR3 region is CASSARQGKDTQYF. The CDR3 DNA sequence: TGCGCCAGCAGCGCCCGACAGGGTAAAGATACGCAGTATTTT.

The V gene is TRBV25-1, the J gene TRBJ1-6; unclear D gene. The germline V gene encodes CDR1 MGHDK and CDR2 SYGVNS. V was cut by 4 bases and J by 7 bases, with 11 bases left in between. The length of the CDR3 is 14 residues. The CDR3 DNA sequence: TGTGCCAGCAGTGTCCGGGGAAGCAATTCACCCCTCCACTTT. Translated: CASSVRGSNSPLHF.

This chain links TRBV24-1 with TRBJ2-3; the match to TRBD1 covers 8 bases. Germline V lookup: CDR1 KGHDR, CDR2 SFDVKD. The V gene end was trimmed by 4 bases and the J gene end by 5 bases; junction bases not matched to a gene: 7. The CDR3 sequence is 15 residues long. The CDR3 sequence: CATSDPSTGVDTQYF. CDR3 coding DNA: TGTGCCACCAGTGACCCTTCGACAGGGGTAGATACGCAGTATTTT.

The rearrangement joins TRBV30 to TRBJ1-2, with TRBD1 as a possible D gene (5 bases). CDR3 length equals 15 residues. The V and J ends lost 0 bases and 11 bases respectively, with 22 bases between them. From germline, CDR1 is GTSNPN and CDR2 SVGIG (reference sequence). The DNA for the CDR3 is TGTGCCTGGAGTGTAAGGACACATTCCTCCTTAGGGTACACCTTC. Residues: CAWSVRTHSSLGYTF.

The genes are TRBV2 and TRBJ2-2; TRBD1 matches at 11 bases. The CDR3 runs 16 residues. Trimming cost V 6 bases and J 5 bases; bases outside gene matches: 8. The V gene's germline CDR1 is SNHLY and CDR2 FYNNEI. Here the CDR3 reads CASRARTGGVTGELFF. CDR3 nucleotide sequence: TGTGCCAGCAGAGCTCGGACAGGGGGCGTTACCGGGGAGCTGTTTTTT.

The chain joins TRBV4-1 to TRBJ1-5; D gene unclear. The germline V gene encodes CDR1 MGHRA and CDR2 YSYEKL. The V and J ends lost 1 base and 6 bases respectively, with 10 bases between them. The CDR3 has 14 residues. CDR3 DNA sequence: TGCGCCAGCAGCCAAGTGGGCGCTGGTCAGCCCCAGCATTTT. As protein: CASSQVGAGQPQHF.

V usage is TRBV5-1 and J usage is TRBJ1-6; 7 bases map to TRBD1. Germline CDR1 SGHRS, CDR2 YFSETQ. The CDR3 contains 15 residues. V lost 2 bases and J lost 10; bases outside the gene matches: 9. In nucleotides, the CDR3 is TGCGCCAGCAGCTTTACAGGGGATCTTGGGTCACCCCTCCACTTT. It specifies CASSFTGDLGSPLHF.

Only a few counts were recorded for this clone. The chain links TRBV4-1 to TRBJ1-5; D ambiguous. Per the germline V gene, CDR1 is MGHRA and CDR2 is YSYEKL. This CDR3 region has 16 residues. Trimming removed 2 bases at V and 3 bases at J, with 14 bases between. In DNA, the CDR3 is TGCGCCAGCAGCCAAACAGCCTACCTCGACAATCAGCCCCAGCATTTT. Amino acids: CASSQTAYLDNQPQHF.

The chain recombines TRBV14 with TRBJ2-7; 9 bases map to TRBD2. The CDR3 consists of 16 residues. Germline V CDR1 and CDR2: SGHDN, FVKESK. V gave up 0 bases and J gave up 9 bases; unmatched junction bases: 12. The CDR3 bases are TGTGCCAGCAGCCAAGATCGAGCGGGAGGACATTCCGGGCAGTACTTC. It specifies CASSQDRAGGHSGQYF. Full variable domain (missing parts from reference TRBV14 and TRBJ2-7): EAGVTQFPSHSVIEKGQTVTLRCDPISGHDNLYWYRRVMGKEIKFLLHFVKESKQDESGMPNNRFLAERTGGTYSTLKVQPAELEDSGVYFCASSQDRAGGHSGQYFGPGTRLTVT.

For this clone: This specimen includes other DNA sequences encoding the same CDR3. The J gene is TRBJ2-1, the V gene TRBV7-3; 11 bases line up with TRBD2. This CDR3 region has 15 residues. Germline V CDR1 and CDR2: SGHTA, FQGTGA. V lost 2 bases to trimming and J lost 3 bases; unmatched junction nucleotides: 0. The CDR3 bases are TGTGCCAGCAGCTTACTAGCGGGAGGCTACAATGAGCAGTTCTTC. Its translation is CASSLLAGGYNEQFF.

CDR3 in DNA: TGTGCCAGCAGCTTATCAATTGGCGGGGAATACGAGCAGTACTTC. Protein: CASSLSIGGEYEQYF. The chain combines TRBV7-2 with TRBJ2-7; D is perhaps TRBD2 (6 bases). Trimming took off 2 bases at V and 4 bases at J, with 15 bases between the two ends. Germline loops: CDR1 SGHTA, CDR2 FQGNSA. This CDR3 has 15 amino acids.

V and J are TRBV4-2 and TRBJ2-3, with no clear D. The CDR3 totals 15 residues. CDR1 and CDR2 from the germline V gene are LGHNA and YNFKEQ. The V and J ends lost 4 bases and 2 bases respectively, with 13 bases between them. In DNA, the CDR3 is TGTGCCAGCAGCCTCTTAGACACCGACACAGATACGCAGTATTTT. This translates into CASSLLDTDTDTQYF.

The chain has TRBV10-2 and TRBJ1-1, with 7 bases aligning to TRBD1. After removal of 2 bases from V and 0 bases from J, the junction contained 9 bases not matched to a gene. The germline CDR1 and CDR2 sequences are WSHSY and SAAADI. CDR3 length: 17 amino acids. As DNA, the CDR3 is TGCGCCAGCAGTGAGAGGGGAGCAGGGGGTGTGAACACTGAAGCTTTCTTT. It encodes CASSERGAGGVNTEAFF.

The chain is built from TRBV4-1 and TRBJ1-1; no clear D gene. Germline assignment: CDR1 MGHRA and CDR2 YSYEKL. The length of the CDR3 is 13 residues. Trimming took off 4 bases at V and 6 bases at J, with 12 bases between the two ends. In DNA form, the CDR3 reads TGCGCCAGCAGCCCGCGGGAGGCGGCTGAAGCTTTCTTT. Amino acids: CASSPREAAEAFF.

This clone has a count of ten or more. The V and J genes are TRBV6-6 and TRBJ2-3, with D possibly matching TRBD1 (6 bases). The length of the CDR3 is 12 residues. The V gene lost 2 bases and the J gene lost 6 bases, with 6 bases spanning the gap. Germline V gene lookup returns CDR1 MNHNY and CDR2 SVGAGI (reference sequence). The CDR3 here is CASSYDRDTQYF. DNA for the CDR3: TGTGCCAGCAGTTACGACAGGGATACGCAGTATTTT.